A single sample is the source of the 2 T cell receptor beta chains below, sequenced in a study of blood T cell repertoires in COVID-19. The protocol was immunoSEQ multiplex PCR, while the TCRdb copy is restricted to in-frame clones and leaves out a portion. The sample consists of about 99,000 clones, approximately 80% of them appearing once. Specimen: peripheral blood. The receptor set was obtained from a man in his 60s with acute or convalescent COVID-19.

The chain has TRBV11-2 and TRBJ1-2; maybe TRBD1 (5 bases). This CDR3 spans 14 amino acids. Germline V gene sequence: CDR1 SGHAT, CDR2 FQNNGV. Deletions cut 6 bases from V and 3 bases from J, with 14 bases between. The CDR3 region is CASSPWGVYYGYTF. CDR3 nucleotides: TGTGCCAGCAGTCCCTGGGGGGTCTACTATGGCTACACCTTC.

As for this clone: The junction departs from germline at one end; a sequencing error may be responsible. The genes are TRBV5-1 and TRBJ2-1, with 10 bases matching TRBD1. The CDR3 is 12 amino acids. Germline values: CDR1 SGHRS, CDR2 YFSETQ. DNA for the CDR3: TGCGCCAGCAGCAGAGGGACAGGGGAAGGACTCTTC. It yields the protein CASSRGTGEGLF. Combining the CDR3 with reference TRBV5-1 and TRBJ2-1 gives the whole variable domain KAGVTQTPRYLIKTRGQQVTLSCSPISGHRSVSWYQQTPGQGLQFLFEYFSETQRNKGNFPGRFSGRQFSNSRSEMNVSTLELGDSALYLCASSRGTGEGLFGPGTRLTVL.